These 32 T cell receptor beta chains were sequenced from one sample in a study of T cell repertoires in cytomegalovirus infection. TCRdb independently ran MiXCR on the reads; one entry per CDR3 protein. The profile shows more than 200,000 distinct CDR3 sequences, approximately 9.2% of them singletons. Sequencing input: PBMCs. These receptors came from a human donor in good health (CMV status not recorded). Some clones in this sample may be carry-over from other donors' samples.

J is TRBJ2-1 and V is TRBV20-1, with a tentative D call TRBD2 (6 bases). CDR1 and CDR2 from the germline V gene are DFQATT and SNEGSKA (reference sequence). V lost 3 bases and J 5 bases, leaving 14 bases between the germline ends. The CDR3 length is 14 residues. The CDR3 here is CSASKWEADNEQFF. The CDR3 DNA sequence: TGCAGTGCTAGTAAGTGGGAGGCGGACAATGAGCAGTTCTTC.

This clonotype was seen at least ten times. The V call is TRBV7-2, the J call TRBJ2-5, with 8 bases lining up with TRBD2. The germline V gene has CDR1 SGHTA and CDR2 FQGNSA. This CDR3 region has 14 residues. Trimming removed 2 bases from V and 7 bases from J; junction bases left unmatched: 6. The CDR3 nucleotides are TGTGCCAGCAGCTTAAACTCGGGGGGGTGGACCCAGTACTTC. The encoded protein is CASSLNSGGWTQYF.

Ten or more counts support this clonotype. The chain carries TRBV28 and TRBJ1-1; maybe TRBD1 (6 bases). The CDR3 has 15 amino acids. Trimming pared 7 bases from V and 0 bases from J, leaving 15 bases between. CDR1 is MDHEN, CDR2 SYDVKM, per germline. The CDR3 DNA sequence: TGTGCCAGCAAGGGGGGGGCAGGGGTGAACACTGAAGCTTTCTTT. Translating gives CASKGGAGVNTEAFF.

V is TRBV7-2 and J is TRBJ1-5; unclear D gene. The CDR3 has 15 amino acids. In germline, CDR1 is SGHTA, CDR2 FQGNSA. V was pared by 2 bases and J by 0 bases, with 8 bases between. DNA of the CDR3: TGTGCCAGCAGCTTACTTGATTATAGCAATCAGCCCCAGCATTTT. This sequence encodes CASSLLDYSNQPQHF.

The chain joins TRBV6-1 to TRBJ1-1; D perhaps matches TRBD1 (5 bases). V was trimmed by 4 bases and J by 11 bases, leaving 17 bases between them. The CDR3 spans 13 residues. From germline, CDR1 is MNHNS and CDR2 SASEGT. CDR3 in amino acids: CASSGSGSMEAFF. CDR3 sequence (DNA): TGTGCCAGCAGTGGGTCAGGGTCCATGGAGGCTTTCTTT.

In its sample, this clonotype was seen a few times. V usage is TRBV5-4 and J usage is TRBJ2-1; 9 positions match TRBD1. Germline V gives CDR1 SGHNT, CDR2 YYREEE (reference sequence). CDR3 length: 14 amino acids. V shed 4 bases and J 4 bases; nucleotides not matched to a gene: 3. This chain's CDR3 is CASSTGGRYNEQFF. In nucleotides, the CDR3 is TGTGCCAGCAGCACAGGGGGCAGATACAATGAGCAGTTCTTC. Complete variable domain (other parts from reference TRBV5-4 and TRBJ2-1): ETGVTQSPTHLIKTRGQQVTLRCSSQSGHNTVSWYQQALGQGPQFIFQYYREEENGRGNFPPRFSGLQFPNYSSELNVNALELDDSALYLCASSTGGRYNEQFFGPGTRLTVL.

The V gene is TRBV5-4, the J gene TRBJ2-7, with D possibly TRBD2 on 6 matching bases. Germline values: CDR1 SGHNT, CDR2 YYREEE (reference sequence). This CDR3 has 16 amino acids. V gave up 4 bases and J gave up 0 bases, with 17 bases separating them. The CDR3 nucleotides read TGTGCCAGCAGCCCAACCGGACTACAGAGCTCCTACGAGCAGTACTTC. It codes for CASSPTGLQSSYEQYF.

The V call is TRBV9, the J call TRBJ2-1; 12 bases fit TRBD2. CDR1 and CDR2 from the germline V gene are SGDLS and YYNGEE. Trimming took 2 bases from V and 8 from J; bases not matched to a gene: 5. This CDR3 has 15 amino acids. The CDR3: CASSVTSGSRDEQFF. DNA for the CDR3: TGTGCCAGCAGCGTGACTAGCGGGAGCCGGGATGAGCAGTTCTTC.

This clonotype was picked up a small number of times. This chain uses TRBV20-1 with TRBJ2-4; the D is unclear. Trimming shortened V by 5 bases and J by 1 base, and 12 bases separated the two germline ends. The CDR3 contains 14 residues. Germline lookup yields CDR1 DFQATT and CDR2 SNEGSKA (reference sequence). Here the CDR3 reads CSAPFDGAKNIQYF. The CDR3 bases are TGCAGTGCTCCCTTTGATGGGGCCAAAAACATTCAGTACTTC.

V and J are TRBV6-1 and TRBJ1-5, with 9 bases aligning to TRBD1. In germline, CDR1 is MNHNS, CDR2 SASEGT. This CDR3 contains 17 residues. V lost 7 bases, J lost 11 bases, and 21 bases stayed unmatched. CDR3 bases: TGTGCCAGCACACCGTCGTTGGGCCGGGACAGGGCCGCGACCCAGCATTTT. Its translation is CASTPSLGRDRAATQHF.

This clonotype was detected many times. The CDR3 DNA follows: TGTGCCAGCAGTTTATACGGCCAAGAGACCCAGTACTTC. This codes for CASSLYGQETQYF. This chain connects TRBV12-3 or TRBV12-4 to TRBJ2-5; no firm D call. The CDR3 spans 13 residues. Between the trimmed V and J ends, which lost 2 bases and 1 base, there was a span of 5 bases.

The chain employs TRBV6-2 or TRBV6-3 and TRBJ2-5, with D tentatively TRBD2 (5 bases). Trimming removed 4 bases at V and 0 bases at J, with 12 bases between. The length of the CDR3 is 15 residues. Germline V gives CDR1 MNHEY, CDR2 SVGEGT. CDR3 sequence: CASSFPGVHQETQYF. In nucleotides, the CDR3 is TGTGCCAGCAGTTTCCCCGGGGTGCACCAAGAGACCCAGTACTTC.

This clonotype came up many times. The V call is TRBV19, the J call TRBJ1-1; no firm D call. V was trimmed by 7 bases and J by 4 bases, leaving 22 bases between them. The CDR3 has 16 amino acids. Germline CDR1 and CDR2: LNHDA and SQIVND (reference sequence). The CDR3 sequence: CASTNLRGFLVTEAFF. Written as DNA, the CDR3 is TGTGCCAGTACCAACCTTCGAGGGTTCTTGGTCACTGAAGCTTTCTTT.

This clonotype was observed at least ten times. The chain employs TRBV29-1 and TRBJ1-2, with D perhaps matching TRBD1 (6 bases). The V and J ends lost 5 bases and 2 bases respectively, with 15 bases between them. The germline V gene has CDR1 SQVTM and CDR2 ANQGSEA. The CDR3 runs 14 residues. The CDR3 spells CSVTQGTRNYGYTF. CDR3 DNA sequence: TGCAGCGTTACCCAGGGGACTAGGAACTATGGCTACACCTTC.

Ten or more counts support this clonotype. V gene TRBV5-4 combines with J gene TRBJ2-3; perhaps TRBD2 as D (6 bases). V was pared by 4 bases and J by 4 bases, with 19 bases between. CDR1 is SGHNT, CDR2 YYREEE, per germline (reference sequence). The CDR3 length is 16 residues. The CDR3 is CASSRWVGEVSDTQYF. CDR3 in DNA: TGTGCCAGCAGCCGCTGGGTAGGGGAGGTTTCAGATACGCAGTATTTT.

The rearrangement joins TRBV7-2 to TRBJ2-6; TRBD1 is a possible D gene (6 bases). The CDR3 length is 16 residues. The germline V gene has CDR1 SGHTA and CDR2 FQGNSA. Trimming removed 5 bases from V and 4 bases from J, with 15 bases in between. The CDR3 is CASSAIGQPGANVLTF. CDR3 coding DNA: TGTGCCAGCAGCGCGATTGGACAGCCCGGGGCCAACGTCCTGACTTTC.

This clonotype was observed a few times. This chain connects TRBV12-3 or TRBV12-4 to TRBJ2-3; TRBD2 might be the D (6 bases). The V and J ends lost 6 bases and 3 bases respectively, with 10 bases between them. CDR3 length equals 13 residues. The CDR3 here is CASRSGTTDTQYF. The CDR3 nucleotides are TGTGCCAGCAGGTCCGGGACTACAGATACGCAGTATTTT.

Regarding this clonotype: Just one base apart from a much larger clone, this may be a read error. The V gene is TRBV7-2, the J gene TRBJ2-7; 12 bases align to TRBD2. The CDR3 sequence is 16 residues long. CDR1 is SGHTA, CDR2 FQGNSA, per germline. The V gene end was trimmed by 0 bases and the J gene end by 2 bases; junction bases not matched to a gene: 2. The CDR3 DNA reads as TGTGCCAGCAGCTTAGCCGCTAGCGGGGGGGCCTACGAGCAGTACTTC. This sequence encodes CASSLAASGGAYEQYF.

The table lists this clonotype with many counts. This chain joins TRBV19 and TRBJ1-5; D may be TRBD1 (6 bases). V was cut by 7 bases and J by 1 base, with 14 bases left in between. The germline V gene encodes CDR1 LNHDA and CDR2 SQIVND (reference sequence). The CDR3 runs to 15 residues. CDR3 sequence reads: CASTRTRGSNQPQHF. CDR3 DNA: TGTGCCAGTACCCGGACGAGGGGGAGCAATCAGCCCCAGCATTTT.

The chain combines TRBV12-3 or TRBV12-4 with TRBJ2-7, with D perhaps given as TRBD1 or TRBD2 (5 bases each). This CDR3 is built from 14 residues. Trimming left V 7 bases short and J 0 bases short, with 13 bases between. CDR3 DNA sequence: TGTGCCAGCACCCTTGGGGACCACTCCTACGAGCAGTACTTC. Its translation: CASTLGDHSYEQYF.

This clonotype was found many times. This rearrangement joins TRBV7-2 to TRBJ1-1; D may be TRBD1 (6 bases). The ends were cut back, 5 bases at V and 0 bases at J, with 13 bases in the middle. The V gene's germline CDR1 is SGHTA and CDR2 FQGNSA. This CDR3 is built from 15 residues. The CDR3 loop reads CASSVQQGLNTEAFF. The CDR3 nucleotides read TGTGCCAGCAGCGTGCAACAGGGTTTGAACACTGAAGCTTTCTTT.

This clonotype was picked up a small number of times. J is TRBJ1-1 and V is TRBV5-1, with D tentatively TRBD1 (6 bases). CDR3 length equals 16 residues. Germline V gene sequence: CDR1 SGHRS, CDR2 YFSETQ. Trimming shortened V by 0 bases and J by 1 base, and 13 bases separated the two germline ends. CDR3 DNA: TGCGCCAGCAGCTTGGGTCAGGGGAATTGGAACACTGAAGCTTTCTTT. Encoded protein: CASSLGQGNWNTEAFF.

There are many counts of this clonotype. The V call is TRBV7-8, the J call TRBJ1-1; no firm D call. Germline CDR1 is SGHVS and CDR2 is FQNEAQ. Trimming left V 1 base short and J 5 bases short, with 14 bases between. This CDR3 is 15 amino acids long. The CDR3 reads CASSLELQAKTEAFF. The CDR3, as DNA: TGTGCCAGCAGCTTAGAATTACAAGCGAAGACTGAAGCTTTCTTT.

This clonotype was seen many times. The chain has TRBV5-6 and TRBJ1-6; D unclear. Trimming removed 7 bases at V and 10 bases at J, with 15 bases between. This CDR3 has 13 amino acids. CDR1 is SGHDT and CDR2 is YYEEEE in the germline V gene. The CDR3 nucleotides read TGTGCCAGCGGACCAGAGATAGGATCACCCCTCCACTTT. Protein sequence: CASGPEIGSPLHF.

This clonotype was counted ten times or more. The chain recombines TRBV11-2 with TRBJ1-2; 8 bases agree with TRBD1. The CDR3 consists of 14 residues. Trimming removed 1 base from V and 4 bases from J; junction bases left unmatched: 2. Germline-derived CDR1 and CDR2 are SGHAT and FQNNGV. The CDR3 here is CASSLVDRGYGYTF. For the CDR3, the DNA is TGTGCCAGCAGCTTAGTTGACAGGGGCTATGGCTACACCTTC.

This chain links TRBV6-5 with TRBJ2-1, with unresolved D. V shed 3 bases and J shed 7 bases, with 13 bases lying between them. This CDR3 comprises 14 residues. CDR1 is MNHEY, CDR2 SVGAGI, per germline. The CDR3: CASSYNPLQNEQFF. CDR3 coding DNA: TGTGCCAGCAGTTATAACCCCTTACAGAATGAGCAGTTCTTC.

This clonotype was detected ten times or more. For the CDR3, the DNA is TGTGCCAGCAGCCGGGACAGGGGATACTATGGCTACACCTTC. Amino acids: CASSRDRGYYGYTF. The rearrangement uses TRBV7-2 and TRBJ1-2, with 10 bases that match TRBD1. CDR1 and CDR2 (germline): SGHTA, FQGNSA. The CDR3 runs 14 residues. V was pared by 5 bases and J by 3 bases, with 3 bases of the junction left unmatched.

In this sample, this clonotype turned up many times. V usage is TRBV7-2 and J usage is TRBJ2-3; unclear D gene. The CDR3 has 15 amino acids. V was cut by 0 bases and J by 2 bases, with 9 bases left in between. Germline-derived CDR1 and CDR2 are SGHTA and FQGNSA. In nucleotides, the CDR3 is TGTGCCAGCAGCTTAGCGGGCCCCTCCACAGATACGCAGTATTTT. It is translated as CASSLAGPSTDTQYF.

The V call is TRBV29-1, the J call TRBJ2-7; perhaps D is TRBD1 or TRBD2 (5 bases each). Trimming took 6 bases from V and 7 from J, leaving 25 bases between them. The CDR3 runs 15 residues. The germline V gene has CDR1 SQVTM and CDR2 ANQGSEA. CDR3 sequence (DNA): TGCAGCGTCCGCCCCCCCGGGCAGGGATCGGGGGAGCAGTACTTC. This sequence encodes CSVRPPGQGSGEQYF.

This clonotype was seen ten or more times. The rearrangement uses TRBV7-3 and TRBJ1-2; D remains unclear. The CDR3 covers 16 residues. Germline V CDR1 and CDR2: SGHTA, FQGTGA. V was shortened by 5 bases and J by 4 bases, with 20 bases between the two germline ends. The CDR3 is CASSPQAGVISYGYTF. Here the CDR3 DNA reads TGTGCCAGCAGCCCCCAAGCAGGTGTTATTTCCTATGGCTACACCTTC.

This clonotype was counted ten times or more. The J gene is TRBJ1-2, the V gene TRBV7-8, with D possibly TRBD1 on 6 matching bases. Trimming stripped 1 base from V and 3 bases from J, with 12 bases between. The CDR3 is made up of 15 amino acids. CDR1 and CDR2 from the germline V gene are SGHVS and FQNEAQ. The CDR3 nucleotides are TGTGCCAGCAGCTTAGTTTACGCAGGGGACTATGGCTACACCTTC. Protein: CASSLVYAGDYGYTF.

This clonotype has a count of ten or more. The CDR3 reads CASSYGAGWATEAFF. In DNA, the CDR3 is TGCGCCAGCAGCTACGGAGCAGGGTGGGCCACTGAAGCTTTCTTT. This rearrangement joins TRBV5-1 to TRBJ1-1, with D maybe TRBD1 (5 bases). CDR3 length equals 15 residues. The germline V and J ends were trimmed by 3 bases and 4 bases, with 16 bases remaining between them. Germline-derived CDR1 and CDR2 are SGHRS and YFSETQ.